This passage covers 29 T cell receptor beta chains from one sample sequenced in a study of Graves' ophthalmopathy and Graves' hyperthyroidism. The study amplified TCR beta CDR3 regions using RNA transcripts. An initial RT-PCR round employing HTBI primers preceded a second-round multiplex PCR. Via MiXCR, TCRdb re-called the multiplex PCR reads, giving one row per CDR3 protein. The table shows almost 750,000 distinct CDR3 sequences, with 35% to 50% occurring only once. Sequencing used peripheral blood. The origin of the receptors is an adult man with Graves' ophthalmopathy.

The chain's CDR3 is CSAAGGSEKLFF. CDR3 sequence (DNA): TGCAGTGCCGCAGGAGGAAGTGAAAAACTGTTTTTT. This sequence joins TRBV20-1 and TRBJ1-4; D is ambiguous. The germline V and J ends were trimmed by 6 bases and 7 bases, with 12 bases remaining between them. The V gene's germline CDR1 is DFQATT and CDR2 SNEGSKA (reference sequence). CDR3 length: 12 residues.

This clonotype has a count of ten or more. The chain couples TRBV29-1 to TRBJ2-7, with 7 bases lining up with TRBD1. CDR3 length: 14 amino acids. Germline V gives CDR1 SQVTM, CDR2 ANQGSEA. The trim removed 6 bases at V and 0 bases at J, leaving 8 bases unmatched. The CDR3 here is CSVQGRDSSYEQYF. The CDR3 nucleotides are TGCAGCGTCCAAGGAAGGGACAGCTCCTACGAGCAGTACTTC.

The gene calls are TRBV7-9 and TRBJ2-2; D is perhaps TRBD2 (6 bases). Trimming took off 9 bases at V and 7 bases at J, with 21 bases between the two ends. The CDR3 sequence is 15 residues long. CDR1 and CDR2 from the germline V gene are SEHNR and FQNEAQ (reference sequence). The CDR3 DNA follows: TGTGCCAGTAGTAGTGCCGGGGGATTTGGCGGGGAGCTGTTTTTT. Protein: CASSSAGGFGGELFF.

This clonotype came up a few times. This chain connects TRBV11-2 to TRBJ2-7; 7 bases are shared with TRBD2. V was clipped by 2 bases and J by 2 bases; unmatched bases: 12. The CDR3 consists of 17 residues. Germline V gene data show CDR1 as SGHAT and CDR2 as FQNNGV. The CDR3 DNA reads as TGTGCCAGCAGCTTACATTTTTCGCGGGGGTTTCCCTACGAGCAGTACTTC. Protein sequence: CASSLHFSRGFPYEQYF.

The V and J genes are TRBV18 and TRBJ1-2, with 7 bases fitting TRBD1. The CDR3 runs to 13 residues. Trimming took 2 bases from V and 8 from J; bases not matched to a gene: 5. Germline-derived CDR1 and CDR2 are KGHSH and LQKENI. CDR3 in amino acids: CASSPSGTVGYTF. CDR3 coding DNA: TGTGCCAGCTCACCATCCGGGACAGTAGGCTACACCTTC.

This clonotype showed up many times. The gene calls are TRBV12-3 or TRBV12-4 and TRBJ1-5, with D possibly being TRBD1 (5 bases). The ends were cut back, 5 bases at V and 7 bases at J, with 12 bases in the middle. The CDR3 is 13 amino acids. The CDR3 coding sequence is TGTGCCAGCAGTAACCGGGACCGGCAGCCCCAGCATTTT. It codes for CASSNRDRQPQHF.

This clonotype has only one observation. The chain combines TRBV14 with TRBJ1-4; TRBD2 might be the D (5 bases). The J call is in doubt because the DNA end fits TRBJ2-2 better. Germline V gene lookup returns CDR1 SGHDN and CDR2 FVKESK. This CDR3 is 12 amino acids long. CDR3 DNA sequence: TGTGCCAGCAGTCCGGGGAGAGGGGAGCTGTTTTTT. Translation gives CASSPGRGELFF.

This clonotype has a single count. The chain uses TRBV4-3 and TRBJ1-5; D unresolved. Germline-derived CDR1 and CDR2 are LGHNA and YSLEER. The CDR3 spans 13 residues. Trimming pared 0 bases from V and 3 bases from J, leaving 3 bases between. This chain's CDR3 is CASSQDFNQPQHF. The DNA for the CDR3 is TGCGCCAGCAGCCAAGACTTCAATCAGCCCCAGCATTTT.

This clonotype was recorded many times. This chain links TRBV2 with TRBJ2-2; TRBD1 agrees at 10 bases. CDR3 length: 14 amino acids. After removal of 5 bases from V and 8 bases from J, the junction contained 5 bases not matched to a gene. CDR1 and CDR2 (germline): SNHLY, FYNNEI. The CDR3 here is CASSPDRGVGELFF. The CDR3 nucleotides are TGTGCCAGCAGTCCGGACAGGGGGGTAGGGGAGCTGTTTTTT.

This rearrangement joins TRBV6-2 or TRBV6-3 to TRBJ1-1; D unclear. CDR3 length: 14 residues. Between the trimmed V and J ends, which lost 0 bases and 1 base, there was a span of 6 bases. CDR1 and CDR2 from the germline V gene are MNHEY and SVGEGT. In DNA, the CDR3 is TGTGCCAGCAGTTACTCGATTCCGAACACTGAAGCTTTCTTT. It codes for CASSYSIPNTEAFF.

This clonotype was seen a handful of times. The rearrangement uses TRBV2 and TRBJ2-7; D uncertain. There are 13 residues in the CDR3. In germline, CDR1 is SNHLY, CDR2 FYNNEI. Trimming removed 4 bases at V and 2 bases at J, with 9 bases between. CDR3 coding DNA: TGTGCCAGCAGTGTCAACACAGCCTACGAGCAGTACTTC. Encoded protein: CASSVNTAYEQYF.

The chain combines TRBV25-1 with TRBJ2-5; D is possibly TRBD2 (5 bases). CDR3 length equals 14 residues. CDR1 and CDR2 (germline): MGHDK, SYGVNS. Written as DNA, the CDR3 is TGTGCTAGACTCCCCGGACTCCCCCAAGAGACCCAGTACTTC. Protein: CARLPGLPQETQYF.

Concerning this clonotype: The conserved closing phenylalanine or tryptophan is absent in this CDR3, likely reflecting a read error. Because the CDR3's place on the DNA is in doubt, the DNA is left out and the CDR3 is given as listed by TCRdb. This chain uses TRBV29-1 with TRBJ1-1. The CDR3 length is 13 residues, termini included. Germline loops: CDR1 SQVTM, CDR2 ANQGSEA. CDR3 sequence: CSVAGRMNTEAFL.

This sequence joins TRBV12-3 or TRBV12-4 and TRBJ2-7; 12 positions match TRBD2. J gave up 4 bases and V 1 base, and 5 bases lay outside the gene matches. This CDR3 has 16 amino acids. In nucleotides, the CDR3 is TGTGCCAGCAGTTTAGAGACTAGCGGGAGCAGGTACGAGCAGTACGTC. This sequence encodes CASSLETSGSRYEQYV.

The chain recombines TRBV2 with TRBJ1-3, with TRBD1 as a possible D gene (5 bases). Per germline, CDR1 SNHLY and CDR2 FYNNEI. V shed 7 bases and J shed 0 bases, with 7 bases lying between them. The CDR3 has 13 amino acids. This CDR3 reads CASTGSSGNTIYF. CDR3 coding DNA: TGTGCCAGCACAGGGTCCTCTGGAAACACCATATATTTT.

This chain connects TRBV20-1 to TRBJ2-7, with D tentatively TRBD1 (5 bases). CDR3 length: 12 amino acids. V was shortened by 4 bases and J by 6 bases, with 13 bases between the two germline ends. Germline V CDR1 and CDR2: DFQATT, SNEGSKA (reference sequence). The CDR3 loop reads CSATQGVGEQYF. CDR3 coding DNA: TGCAGTGCTACTCAAGGGGTCGGCGAGCAGTACTTC.

A note on this clonotype: It may be a read error: a sequence one base away is much more abundant. J is TRBJ1-1 and V is TRBV6-6; maybe TRBD1 (6 bases). Trimming shortened V by 10 bases and J by 5 bases, and 17 bases separated the two germline ends. The germline V gene encodes CDR1 MNHNY and CDR2 SVGAGI (reference sequence). This CDR3 has 13 amino acids. CDR3 in amino acids: CANTHKGGTEAFF. In nucleotides, the CDR3 is TGTGCCAACACCCACAAAGGGGGGACTGAAGCTTTCTTT.

Many counts were recorded for this clonotype. This chain links TRBV9 with TRBJ1-3, with D unresolved. Trimming removed 6 bases from V and 4 bases from J, with 17 bases in between. Germline V gene sequence: CDR1 SGDLS, CDR2 YYNGEE. The CDR3 runs to 15 residues. CDR3 in DNA: TGTGCCAGCAACCCGGGAGATGTACGGGGAAACACCATATATTTT. The encoded protein is CASNPGDVRGNTIYF.

The V and J genes are TRBV10-3 and TRBJ2-7, with TRBD1 matching over 9 bases. Trimming at V came to 10 bases and at J to 2 bases, leaving 9 bases not matched to a gene. CDR3 size: 14 residues. The germline V gene encodes CDR1 ENHRY and CDR2 SYGVKD. CDR3 DNA sequence: TGTGCCAGCAGGGGGACAGGGTACGCCTACGAGCAGTACTTC. It is translated as CASRGTGYAYEQYF.

The gene calls are TRBV10-3 and TRBJ2-7; 7 positions agree with TRBD1. Germline V lookup: CDR1 ENHRY, CDR2 SYGVKD. Trimming took 10 bases from V and 2 from J; bases not matched to a gene: 11. The CDR3 has 14 amino acids. CDR3 in amino acids: CASRSDRVTYEQYF. The CDR3 coding sequence is TGTGCCAGCAGATCCGACAGGGTGACCTACGAGCAGTACTTC.

The rearrangement uses TRBV2 and TRBJ2-3; the D gene is possibly TRBD1 (6 bases). This CDR3 has 14 amino acids. V shed 6 bases and J shed 4 bases, with 14 bases lying between them. CDR1 is SNHLY, CDR2 FYNNEI, per germline. The CDR3 region is CASSTDSSADTQYF. The CDR3, as DNA: TGTGCCAGCAGCACGGACAGTTCAGCAGATACGCAGTATTTT.

This clonotype was picked up one time. V is TRBV12-3 or TRBV12-4 and J is TRBJ2-5; the match to TRBD1 covers 9 bases. Losses at the gene ends were 5 bases for V and 2 bases for J; bases not matched to a gene: 6. This CDR3 has 15 residues. The chain's CDR3 is CASSRTGAVQETQYF. The CDR3 coding sequence is TGTGCCAGCAGTCGGACAGGGGCGGTTCAAGAGACCCAGTACTTC.

The sample holds one count of this clonotype. The V and J genes are TRBV12-5 and TRBJ2-7; possibly TRBD1 for D (6 bases). The germline V and J ends were trimmed by 2 bases and 2 bases, with 10 bases remaining between them. The CDR3 spans 14 residues. Germline assignment: CDR1 LGHNT and CDR2 FRNRAP. Here the CDR3 reads CASGLRDTTYEQYF. CDR3 in DNA: TGTGCTAGTGGTTTGAGGGACACTACCTACGAGCAGTACTTC.

This clonotype was seen ten or more times. The rearrangement links TRBV7-9 to TRBJ2-6, with D maybe TRBD1 (5 bases). The V end was cut by 5 bases, the J end by 4 bases, with 15 bases between. The CDR3 has 16 residues. Germline V lookup: CDR1 SEHNR, CDR2 FQNEAQ (reference sequence). The CDR3 loop is CASSPPWTIGANVLTF. DNA of the CDR3: TGTGCCAGCAGCCCACCCTGGACAATCGGGGCCAACGTCCTGACTTTC.

The count of this clonotype is one. This chain joins TRBV25-1 and TRBJ1-5; D is possibly TRBD1 (6 bases). V lost 3 bases, J lost 1 base, and 19 bases lay in between. Looked up from germline, CDR1 is MGHDK and CDR2 is SYGVNS. The CDR3 extends over 18 amino acids. CDR3 DNA: TGTGCCAGCAGTGACTCAGGGGACCGTTACGAAAGCAATCAGCCCCAGCATTTT. Translated: CASSDSGDRYESNQPQHF.

The chain combines TRBV28 with TRBJ2-7; D ambiguous. There are 13 residues in the CDR3. Germline V lookup: CDR1 MDHEN, CDR2 SYDVKM. Deletions cut 8 bases from V and 5 bases from J, with 16 bases between. CDR3 sequence: CASSLSLGHEQYF. The CDR3 nucleotides are TGTGCCAGCTCTCTGTCATTGGGCCACGAGCAGTACTTC.

In its sample, this clonotype was seen a few times. This sequence joins TRBV11-2 and TRBJ1-3; D is unresolved. The CDR3 loop spans 16 amino acids. Germline loops: CDR1 SGHAT, CDR2 FQNNGV. The V end lost 6 bases, the J end lost 2 bases, and 17 bases lay between the germline ends. The CDR3 reads CASSYSVLGTGNTIYF. CDR3 bases: TGTGCCAGCAGTTACTCCGTCTTGGGTACTGGAAACACCATATATTTT.

J is TRBJ2-7 and V is TRBV7-9; perhaps TRBD1 as D (8 bases). Per germline, CDR1 SEHNR and CDR2 FQNEAQ (reference sequence). Trimming took off 9 bases at V and 1 base at J, with 13 bases between the two ends. The length of the CDR3 is 13 residues. CDR3 nucleotide sequence: TGTGCCAGAGGACAGGGAGGGTCCTACGAGCAGTACTTC. This translates into CARGQGGSYEQYF.

Many counts were recorded for this clonotype. The chain links TRBV20-1 to TRBJ1-4; D possibly corresponds to TRBD1 (5 bases). Germline V CDR1 and CDR2: DFQATT, SNEGSKA (reference sequence). V dropped 6 bases and J dropped 5 bases, with 13 bases sitting between them. This CDR3 comprises 13 residues. The CDR3 coding sequence is TGCAGTGCAAGGGACGGCTTCAATGAAAAACTGTTTTTT. Protein: CSARDGFNEKLFF.